These T cell receptor beta chains were read from a single sample in a study of blood T cell repertoires in COVID-19. TCRdb keeps only in-frame clones here, not all; method: immunoSEQ multiplex PCR. In the table there are about 42,000 clones, 80% to 90% of which are singletons. Sequencing used peripheral blood. The receptor set was obtained from a man aged 30-40 years with active or convalescent COVID-19. The CDR3 runs from the conserved cysteine through the conserved F or W. A D gene is named only where the DNA matches it firmly. Only some rows state a clone size, as once, few, many or a class for expanded clones.

j_call: TRBJ2-3
cdr3_length: 17
v_call: TRBV7-3
clone_size: .
d_call: TRBD1
cdr3_nt: TGTGCCAGCAGCTTAGGTGTCGGGACAGGGTCGGTAGATACGCAGTATTTT
cdr3_aa: CASSLGVGTGSVDTQYF

j_call: TRBJ1-2
cdr3_length: 15
v_call: TRBV5-4
clone_size: .
d_call: TRBD1
cdr3_nt: TGTGCCAGCAGCTTACTGGGACAGGGGAACTATGGCTACACCTTC
cdr3_aa: CASSLLGQGNYGYTF

j_call: TRBJ1-2
cdr3_length: 10
v_call: TRBV2
clone_size: .
d_call: .
cdr3_nt: TGTGCCAGAAGGGAGTATGGCTACACCTTC
cdr3_aa: CARREYGYTF

j_call: TRBJ1-1
cdr3_length: 13
v_call: TRBV13
clone_size: once
d_call: .
cdr3_nt: TGTGCCAGCAGCTTAGGCCAGGCTGGCGAAGCTTTCTTT
cdr3_aa: CASSLGQAGEAFF

j_call: TRBJ2-3
cdr3_length: 14
v_call: TRBV6-5
clone_size: .
d_call: .
cdr3_nt: TGTGCCAGCAGTTCCCAGGGAGGAGGAGATACGCAGTATTTT
cdr3_aa: CASSSQGGGDTQYF

j_call: TRBJ2-1
cdr3_length: 14
v_call: TRBV6-2/TRBV6-3
clone_size: .
d_call: .
cdr3_nt: TGTGCCAGCAGTACTGAACACCCCTCAGGGGAGCAGTTCTTC
cdr3_aa: CASSTEHPSGEQFF

j_call: TRBJ1-2
cdr3_length: 14
v_call: TRBV27
clone_size: .
d_call: .
cdr3_nt: TGTGCCAGCAAGACAGCGAATGGAATATATGGCTACACCTTC
cdr3_aa: CASKTANGIYGYTF

j_call: TRBJ1-5
cdr3_length: 14
v_call: TRBV24-1
clone_size: .
d_call: .
cdr3_nt: TGTGCCACCAGTGATGCCCAGATCAGTCAGCCCCAGCATTTT
cdr3_aa: CATSDAQISQPQHF

j_call: TRBJ2-7
cdr3_length: 14
v_call: TRBV9
clone_size: .
d_call: .
cdr3_nt: TGTGCCAGCAGCGTGGGGACACCTTTCTACGAGCAGTACTTC
cdr3_aa: CASSVGTPFYEQYF

j_call: TRBJ1-2
cdr3_length: 18
v_call: TRBV3-1/TRBV3-2
clone_size: .
d_call: TRBD1
cdr3_nt: TGTGCCAGCAGCCAAGGGGGCCTTATGACAGGGCTCTTCTATGGCTACACCTTC
cdr3_aa: CASSQGGLMTGLFYGYTF

j_call: TRBJ2-3
cdr3_length: 16
v_call: TRBV2
clone_size: .
d_call: .
cdr3_nt: TGTGCCAGCAGTGCGACAGGAACAAGACCCACAGATACGCAGTATTTT
cdr3_aa: CASSATGTRPTDTQYF

j_call: TRBJ1-3
cdr3_length: 17
v_call: TRBV7-6
clone_size: .
d_call: TRBD1
cdr3_nt: TGTGCCAGCAGCAAATCGGACAGGTTGGATCCTGGAAACACCATATATTTT
cdr3_aa: CASSKSDRLDPGNTIYF

j_call: TRBJ2-2
cdr3_length: 16
v_call: TRBV5-4
clone_size: .
d_call: TRBD2
cdr3_nt: TGTGCCAGCAGCCCTTCTAGCGGACAAGGCACCGGGGAGCTGTTTTTT
cdr3_aa: CASSPSSGQGTGELFF

j_call: TRBJ1-2
cdr3_length: 11
v_call: TRBV29-1
clone_size: .
d_call: .
cdr3_nt: TGCAGCGTTGCTCGGGTTCATGGCTACACCTTC
cdr3_aa: CSVARVHGYTF

j_call: TRBJ1-2
cdr3_length: 15
v_call: TRBV5-5
clone_size: .
d_call: TRBD1
cdr3_nt: TGTGCCAGCAGCCCACGACAGGGGGCTATCTATGGCTACACCTTC
cdr3_aa: CASSPRQGAIYGYTF

j_call: TRBJ1-5
cdr3_length: 14
v_call: TRBV10-2
clone_size: .
d_call: TRBD1
cdr3_nt: TGCGCCAGCAGGACAGGGGGCTCGAATCAGCCCCAGCATTTT
cdr3_aa: CASRTGGSNQPQHF

j_call: TRBJ2-3
cdr3_length: 16
v_call: TRBV4-1
clone_size: .
d_call: TRBD2
cdr3_nt: TGCGCCAGCAGCCAAGGGTGGAGCGGGGCCACAGATACGCAGTATTTT
cdr3_aa: CASSQGWSGATDTQYF